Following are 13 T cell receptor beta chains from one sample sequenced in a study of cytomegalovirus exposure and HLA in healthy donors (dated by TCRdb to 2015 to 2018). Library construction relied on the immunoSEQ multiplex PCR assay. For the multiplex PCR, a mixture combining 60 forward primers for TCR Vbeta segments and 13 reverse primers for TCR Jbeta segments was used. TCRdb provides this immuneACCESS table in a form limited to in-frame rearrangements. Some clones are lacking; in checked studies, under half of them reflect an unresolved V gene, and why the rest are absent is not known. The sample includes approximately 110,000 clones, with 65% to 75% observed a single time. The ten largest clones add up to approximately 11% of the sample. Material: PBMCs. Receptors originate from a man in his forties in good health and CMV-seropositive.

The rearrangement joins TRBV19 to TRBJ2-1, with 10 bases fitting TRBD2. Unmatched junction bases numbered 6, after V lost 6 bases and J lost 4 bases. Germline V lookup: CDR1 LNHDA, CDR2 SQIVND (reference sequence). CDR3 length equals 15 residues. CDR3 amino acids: CASSHTSGIYNEQFF. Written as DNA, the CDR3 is TGTGCCAGTAGCCATACTAGCGGGATATACAATGAGCAGTTCTTC.

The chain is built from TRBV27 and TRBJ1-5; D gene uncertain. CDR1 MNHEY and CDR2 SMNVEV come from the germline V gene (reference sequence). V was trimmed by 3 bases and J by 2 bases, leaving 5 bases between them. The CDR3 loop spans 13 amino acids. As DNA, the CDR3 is TGTGCCAGCAGTTTTACGGGCAATCAGCCCCAGCATTTT. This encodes CASSFTGNQPQHF.

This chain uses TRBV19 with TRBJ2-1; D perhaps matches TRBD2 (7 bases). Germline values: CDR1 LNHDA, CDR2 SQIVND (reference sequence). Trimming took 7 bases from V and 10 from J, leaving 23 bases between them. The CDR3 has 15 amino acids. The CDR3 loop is CASIRGGPSQTEQFF. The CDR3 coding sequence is TGTGCCAGTATAAGGGGGGGCCCTTCCCAAACGGAGCAGTTCTTC. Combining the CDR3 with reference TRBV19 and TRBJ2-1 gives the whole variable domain DGGITQSPKYLFRKEGQNVTLSCEQNLNHDAMYWYRQDPGQGLRLIYYSQIVNDFQKGDIAEGYSVSREKKESFPLTVTSAQKNPTAFYLCASIRGGPSQTEQFFGPGTRLTVL.

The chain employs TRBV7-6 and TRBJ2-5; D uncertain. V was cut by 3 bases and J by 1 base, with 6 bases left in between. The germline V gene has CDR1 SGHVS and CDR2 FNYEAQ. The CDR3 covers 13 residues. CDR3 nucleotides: TGTGCCAGCAGCTTTTTCTTCCAAGAGACCCAGTACTTC. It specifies CASSFFFQETQYF.

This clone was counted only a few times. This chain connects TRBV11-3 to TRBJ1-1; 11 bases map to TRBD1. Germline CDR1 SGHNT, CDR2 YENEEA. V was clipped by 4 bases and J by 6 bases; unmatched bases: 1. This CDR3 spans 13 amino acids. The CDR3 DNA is TGTGCCAGCAGCTGGGGACAGGGGGCTGAAGCTTTCTTT. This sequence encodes CASSWGQGAEAFF.

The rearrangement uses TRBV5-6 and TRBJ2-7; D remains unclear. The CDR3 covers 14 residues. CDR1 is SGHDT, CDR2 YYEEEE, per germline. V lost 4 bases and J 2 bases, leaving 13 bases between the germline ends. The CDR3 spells CASSRSENPYEQYF. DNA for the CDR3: TGTGCCAGCAGCCGAAGCGAAAACCCCTACGAGCAGTACTTC.

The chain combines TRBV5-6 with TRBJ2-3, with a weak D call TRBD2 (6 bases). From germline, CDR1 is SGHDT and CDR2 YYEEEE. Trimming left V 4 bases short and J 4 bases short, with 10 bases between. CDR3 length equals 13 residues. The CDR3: CASSPRGSDTQYF. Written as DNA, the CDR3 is TGTGCCAGCAGCCCCCGGGGGTCAGATACGCAGTATTTT.

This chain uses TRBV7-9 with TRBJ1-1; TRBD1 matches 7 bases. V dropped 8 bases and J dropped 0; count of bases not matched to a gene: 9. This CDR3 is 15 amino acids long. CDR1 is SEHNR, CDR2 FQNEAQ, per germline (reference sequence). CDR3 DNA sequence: TGTGCCAGCCTCGAGACAGGGAACATGAACACTGAAGCTTTCTTT. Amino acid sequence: CASLETGNMNTEAFF.

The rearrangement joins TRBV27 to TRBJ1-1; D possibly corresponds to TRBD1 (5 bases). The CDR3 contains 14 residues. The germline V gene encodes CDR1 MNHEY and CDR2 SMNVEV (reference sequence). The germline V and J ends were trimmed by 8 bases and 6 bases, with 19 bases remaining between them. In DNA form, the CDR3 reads TGTGCCAGCCGGAACGGGGGGAGGATCGCTGAAGCTTTCTTT. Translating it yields CASRNGGRIAEAFF.

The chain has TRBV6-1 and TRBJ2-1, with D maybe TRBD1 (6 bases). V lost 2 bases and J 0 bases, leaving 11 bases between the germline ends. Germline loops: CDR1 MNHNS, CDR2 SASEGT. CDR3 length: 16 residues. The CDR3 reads CASSETRDTSYNEQFF. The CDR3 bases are TGTGCCAGCAGTGAAACCCGGGACACCTCCTACAATGAGCAGTTCTTC.

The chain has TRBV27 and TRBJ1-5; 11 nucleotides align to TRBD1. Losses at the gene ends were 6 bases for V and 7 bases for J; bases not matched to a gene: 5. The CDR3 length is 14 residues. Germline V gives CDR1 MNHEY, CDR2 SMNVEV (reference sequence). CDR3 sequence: CASSHGTGGQPQHF. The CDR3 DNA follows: TGTGCCAGCAGCCACGGGACAGGGGGACAGCCCCAGCATTTT.

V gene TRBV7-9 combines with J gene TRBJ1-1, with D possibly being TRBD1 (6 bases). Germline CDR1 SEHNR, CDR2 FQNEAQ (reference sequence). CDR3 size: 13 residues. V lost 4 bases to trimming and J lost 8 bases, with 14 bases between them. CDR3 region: CASSSWGRGEAFF. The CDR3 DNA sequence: TGTGCCAGCAGCTCCTGGGGGCGAGGAGAAGCTTTCTTT.

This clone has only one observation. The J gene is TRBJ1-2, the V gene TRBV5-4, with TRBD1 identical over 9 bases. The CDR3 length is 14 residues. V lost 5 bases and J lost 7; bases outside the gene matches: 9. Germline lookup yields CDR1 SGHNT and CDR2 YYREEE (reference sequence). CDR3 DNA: TGTGCCAGCAGTTTACCGACAGGGGGTGTTGGCTACACCTTC. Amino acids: CASSLPTGGVGYTF.